This note documents a single TCR beta chain sequence. It was approximately 10 milliliters of peripheral blood that were drawn from each donor. In each sample, at least 7 million PBMCs were isolated. Total RNA extracted from each sample amounted to at least 5.5 micrograms. For the second PCR, which ran for about 6 to 11 cycles, a sample-barcoded 5' primer and a J-beta primer mix were used. MiXCR, run by TCRdb on the 5' RACE reads, gives a single entry per CDR3 protein. The table includes 590,000 or so distinct CDR3 sequences, about 30% detected once. The sample is drawn from a study of blood T cells in healthy people across ages. Germline V gives CDR1 KGHSH, CDR2 LQKENI. The CDR3 is 15 residues long. V lost 2 bases and J lost 7, with 12 bases in between.

What was sequenced was blood. The J gene is TRBJ1-6, the V gene TRBV18; D remains unclear. This clonotype was sampled from a woman of 80 years or more in good health. Written as DNA, the CDR3 is TGTGCCAGCTCACCAAGGAGGGCGCTAAATTCACCCCTCCACTTT. Residues: CASSPRRALNSPLHF.